Described below is a single T cell receptor (beta chain) sequence and its context. This clone appeared a single time. The target of this receptor is not known. No qualities accompany the bases; no much larger clone lies one base away. Germline trimming amounts to 3 bases on V and 6 bases on J, with 9 as the count of junction bases outside the gene matches. CDR1 and CDR2 are drawn from the germline V gene: SGHVS, FQNEAQ. From its cysteine to its phenylalanine, the CDR3 spans 17 amino acids. The retained sequence is limited to the CDR3, 51 bases, with the frame set at the first base. The data belong to a study of blood T cell repertoires in COVID-19 (dated by TCRdb to 2018 to 2020). A note on the overall study: Samples covering the acute and convalescent phases of COVID-19 were provided by collaborators in the United States, Italy and Spain. The samples were drawn from two sources: the first 160 participants of the ongoing ImmuneRACE study, and 950 to 1,500 subjects contributed by 6 global collaborators. The sample metadata nearly always contained a de-identified subject ID, COVID-19 status, age in years and sex. Subjects who had been exposed to COVID-19, were actively infected with it, or had recovered from it provided the deeply sampled blood TCRbeta repertoires that made up the dataset. Where available, HLA class I and class II types were obtained from metadata supplied by the sample provider rather than from assay-based typing. A freely available public database, intended as a resource for researchers studying the immune response to SARS-CoV-2, is where the repertoires were released. The prospective study material was composed of cDNA or gDNA derived from T cells, B-cell-depleted T cells, or PBMCs. What the authors observed across the whole study: The amount of clinical and demographic metadata varied by source and participant and was provided uncurated.

A second Seattle source provided samples from volunteer blood donors who had recovered from COVID-19. Each collaborating institution followed its own protocols to collect whole blood in K2EDTA tubes. For TCRbeta analysis, collaborators shipped samples as frozen whole blood, isolated PBMCs, or DNA extracted from either of those sample types. The immunoSEQ Assay, a bias-controlled multiplex PCR, was used to amplify TCRbeta CDR3 regions from genomic DNA. As for the authors' bioinformatics: Within the assay, amplification of reference gene primers was used to estimate how many nucleated cells each sample contained. Sequence reads were collapsed and filtered to measure the absolute abundance of every unique TCRbeta CDR3 rearrangement. For each sample, productive Simpson clonality was calculated as the square root of Simpson's diversity index over productive rearrangements. In TCRdb, the immuneACCESS table is reduced to in-frame sequences with V and J assigned. These tables do not hold every clone; where another copy was compared, an unresolved V gene accounts for under half, and the others remain unexplained. D and trimming come from the DNA, and the V and J calls and clone size come from that table. This sample gives 200,000 to 250,000 clones in total; 86% of them show up just once. Of the sample, about 2% is held by the ten largest clones.

Sequencing used peripheral blood. The chain is encoded by TRBV7-8 joined to TRBJ1-6, and 9 bases in between align with TRBD1. This sequence originates from a man aged 25-45 years who had recovered from COVID-19. The sequenced DNA is TGTGCCAGCAGCTTTCGTCCCGGGACAGGGAGTAATTCACCCCTCCACTTT. It specifies CASSFRPGTGSNSPLHF. The entire variable domain, with the stretches around the CDR3 drawn from the reference TRBV7-8 and TRBJ1-6 proteins, is GAGVSQSPRYKVAKRGQDVALRCDPISGHVSLFWYQQALGQGPEFLTYFQNEAQLDKSGLPSDRFFAERPEGSVSTLKIQRTQQEDSAVYLCASSFRPGTGSNSPLHFGNGTRLTVT.